This T cell receptor (beta chain) was found in a study of spatial heterogeneity in lung cancer. As for the study in general: Where present, follow-up PBMC were sequenced a median of roughly 25 months after resection. Raw reads showed each unique TCR and UMI combination turning up more than ten times on average.

The CDR3 is 14 residues long. V lost 3 bases and J lost 7; bases outside the gene matches: 5. Germline lookup yields CDR1 LGHNT and CDR2 FRNRAP. Time point of the sample: blood at routine non-recurrence follow-up after resection. No cells were sorted before sequencing. The whole RNA sequenced was extracted from tumor, nontumor lung or frozen PBMC. TCRdb itself ran the 5' RACE reads through MiXCR, one entry per CDR3 protein. The data show approximately 110,000 distinct CDR3 sequences, with 11% seen just once and roughly 24% held by the top ten. This clonotype originated in a female donor with early-stage non-small cell lung cancer. The chain carries TRBV12-5 and TRBJ2-3, with 9 nucleotides matching TRBD1. Sample: PBMCs, taken at follow-up. The CDR3 DNA reads as TGTGCTAGTGGTTTAGGACAGGGGTCCCATACGCAGTATTTT. Translation gives CASGLGQGSHTQYF.